This passage covers 29 T cell receptor beta chains from one sample sequenced in a study of blood T cells in healthy people across ages. Then a second PCR, running about 6 to 11 cycles, was carried out with a sample-barcoded 5' primer and a J-beta primer mix. MiXCR was run by TCRdb on the 5' RACE reads, yielding one entry per CDR3 protein. This table holds 800,000 or so distinct CDR3 sequences, about half found once. Material for sequencing was blood. The receptors were gathered from a man older than 75 in good health.

The chain uses TRBV2 and TRBJ2-5; 7 bases are a match to TRBD1. V shed 6 bases and J 11 bases; nucleotides not matched to a gene: 15. The CDR3 runs to 14 residues. Germline V gene sequence: CDR1 SNHLY, CDR2 FYNNEI. The CDR3 reads CASRDRQGAFAQYF. The CDR3 nucleotides are TGTGCCAGCAGGGACCGACAGGGCGCCTTCGCGCAGTACTTC.

As to this clonotype: This may arise from a read error, as a much more abundant clone is one base away. The J gene is TRBJ2-4, the V gene TRBV20-1; D is possibly TRBD2 (5 bases). Near its end, the DNA agrees better with TRBJ2-5, so the J call may be wrong. In germline, CDR1 is DFQATT, CDR2 SNEGSKA (reference sequence). This CDR3 comprises 13 residues. The CDR3 region is CSALADAQETQYF. The CDR3 DNA reads TGCAGTGCTCTAGCAGACGCCCAAGAGACCCAGTACTTC.

This clonotype appeared many times. The chain links TRBV20-1 to TRBJ1-5; D ambiguous. The CDR3 is 14 residues long. The germline CDR1 and CDR2 sequences are DFQATT and SNEGSKA (reference sequence). Trimming stripped 0 bases from V and 0 bases from J, with 6 bases between. The CDR3 DNA follows: TGCAGTGCTAGAGACCCGTATAGCAATCAGCCCCAGCATTTT. This gives the protein CSARDPYSNQPQHF.

This clonotype was counted between two and nine times. The chain uses TRBV13 and TRBJ2-1; possibly TRBD2 for D (5 bases). The CDR3 is made up of 13 amino acids. From germline, CDR1 is PRHDT and CDR2 FYEKMQ (reference sequence). Trimming left V 7 bases short and J 8 bases short, with 15 bases between. CDR3: CASTPPRGYEQFF. The DNA of the CDR3 is TGTGCCAGCACCCCCCCTCGGGGATATGAGCAGTTCTTC.

The gene calls are TRBV29-1 and TRBJ2-5; 7 bases line up with TRBD1. CDR1 SQVTM and CDR2 ANQGSEA come from the germline V gene. This CDR3 is 14 amino acids long. Trimming at V came to 4 bases and at J to 5 bases, leaving 10 bases not matched to a gene. The CDR3 nucleotides read TGCAGCGTTGGGAGAACAGGGGAGAGGGAGACCCAGTACTTC. Translated: CSVGRTGERETQYF.

With respect to this clonotype: The junction does not match germline at one end; this may be a read error. The chain joins TRBV7-2 to TRBJ1-2; 8 bases align to TRBD1. This CDR3 comprises 15 residues. Germline CDR1 and CDR2: SGHTA and FQGNSA. The CDR3 DNA sequence: TGTGTCAGCAGCCCAGAGGACAGGGCTCTCTATGGCCACACCTTC. Translated, it gives CVSSPEDRALYGHTF.

This clonotype was recorded at least ten times. CDR3 residues: CSAGGGAGTDTQYF. The CDR3 coding sequence is TGCAGTGCTGGGGGTGGGGCGGGCACAGATACGCAGTATTTT. This chain links TRBV20-1 with TRBJ2-3; D is tentatively TRBD1 or TRBD2 (5 bases each). V was trimmed by 5 bases and J by 1 base, leaving 13 bases between them. CDR3 length: 14 amino acids. Germline V gene data show CDR1 as DFQATT and CDR2 as SNEGSKA (reference sequence).

This clonotype was observed many times. This sequence joins TRBV24-1 and TRBJ2-1; possible D gene TRBD2, 6 bases. CDR1 is KGHDR and CDR2 is SFDVKD in the germline V gene. The CDR3 consists of 16 residues. Trimming removed 4 bases from V and 2 bases from J, with 14 bases in between. The CDR3 here is CATSDKERATYNEQFF. CDR3 nucleotide sequence: TGTGCCACCAGTGACAAGGAGCGGGCAACCTACAATGAGCAGTTCTTC.

The J gene is TRBJ1-1, the V gene TRBV7-3, with D unresolved. CDR3 length: 13 amino acids. With 4 bases removed from V and 0 bases from J, the gap between germline ends came to 6 bases. CDR1 SGHTA and CDR2 FQGTGA come from the germline V gene. The CDR3 sequence: CASSSTMNTEAFF. In DNA form, the CDR3 reads TGTGCCAGCAGCTCGACAATGAACACTGAAGCTTTCTTT. Supplemented by reference TRBV7-3 and TRBJ1-1, the full variable domain reads GAGVSQTPSNKVTEKGKYVELRCDPISGHTALYWYRQSLGQGPEFLIYFQGTGAADDSGLPNDRFFAVRPEGSVSTLKIQRTERGDSAVYLCASSSTMNTEAFFGQGTRLTVV.

This clonotype has at least ten counts. The chain couples TRBV29-1 to TRBJ2-7; 8 bases fit TRBD1. Per germline, CDR1 SQVTM and CDR2 ANQGSEA. J was trimmed by 5 bases and V by 1 base; bases with no gene match: 7. CDR3 length: 14 residues. The CDR3 reads CSVEGTGIRDEQYF. The CDR3 DNA sequence: TGCAGCGTTGAAGGGACAGGGATACGGGACGAGCAGTACTTC.

This clonotype has just a few counts. The chain carries TRBV6-5 and TRBJ2-4, with 10 bases fitting TRBD1. The CDR3 consists of 16 residues. J gave up 2 bases and V 2 bases, and 3 bases lay outside the gene matches. Germline V gives CDR1 MNHEY, CDR2 SVGAGI. This chain's CDR3 is CASSYRDRGTKNIQYF. The CDR3 bases are TGTGCCAGCAGTTACCGGGACAGGGGAACCAAAAACATTCAGTACTTC.

The genes are TRBV19 and TRBJ2-3; D not certain. The CDR3 sequence is 14 residues long. Between the trimmed V and J ends, which lost 3 bases and 2 bases, there was a span of 9 bases. Germline V gene lookup returns CDR1 LNHDA and CDR2 SQIVND (reference sequence). CDR3 region: CASSMNGFTDTQYF. As DNA, the CDR3 is TGTGCCAGTAGTATGAACGGATTCACAGATACGCAGTATTTT. The variable domain in full, with the rest retrieved from reference TRBV19 and TRBJ2-3, is DGGITQSPKYLFRKEGQNVTLSCEQNLNHDAMYWYRQDPGQGLRLIYYSQIVNDFQKGDIAEGYSVSREKKESFPLTVTSAQKNPTAFYLCASSMNGFTDTQYFGPGTRLTVL.

This sequence joins TRBV5-1 and TRBJ2-5; TRBD2 aligns across 7 bases. This CDR3 comprises 15 residues. V shed 4 bases, J shed 11 bases, and the junction held 17 bases outside the gene matches. CDR1 SGHRS and CDR2 YFSETQ come from the germline V gene. The CDR3 sequence: CASSDFSGSRGVQYF. CDR3 bases: TGCGCCAGCAGCGACTTTAGCGGCAGCCGGGGGGTGCAGTACTTC.

In its sample, this clonotype was seen many times. The rearrangement uses TRBV28 and TRBJ2-7; D is ambiguous. CDR3 length: 12 amino acids. V was trimmed by 3 bases and J by 4 bases, leaving 7 bases between them. The V gene's germline CDR1 is MDHEN and CDR2 SYDVKM. CDR3 sequence reads: CASSFSQYEQYF. The CDR3 DNA follows: TGTGCCAGCAGTTTTTCACAATACGAGCAGTACTTC.

In DNA, the CDR3 is TGCGCCAGCAGCAGGGACCAGGGCGAGACCCAGTACTTC. Its translation is CASSRDQGETQYF. V and J are TRBV5-1 and TRBJ2-5; the D gene could be TRBD1 or TRBD2 (5 bases each). Between the trimmed V and J ends, which lost 4 bases and 5 bases, there was a span of 12 bases. The V gene's germline CDR1 is SGHRS and CDR2 YFSETQ. The CDR3 spans 13 residues.

The rearrangement joins TRBV5-1 to TRBJ2-4; D gene unclear. Germline V CDR1 and CDR2: SGHRS, YFSETQ. The CDR3 is 14 amino acids. The germline V and J ends were trimmed by 4 bases and 7 bases, with 15 bases remaining between them. CDR3 protein: CASSTAGSDNIQYF. The CDR3 region has the DNA TGCGCCAGCAGCACAGCCGGGTCGGATAACATTCAGTACTTC.

The genes are TRBV20-1 and TRBJ1-2; maybe TRBD1 (5 bases). The CDR3 loop spans 12 amino acids. Trimming took off 0 bases at V and 8 bases at J, with 10 bases between the two ends. Germline V lookup: CDR1 DFQATT, CDR2 SNEGSKA (reference sequence). CDR3 bases: TGCAGTGCTAGAGAGGACACGGGCGGCTACACCTTC. Translating gives CSAREDTGGYTF.

In this sample, this clonotype turned up a few times. This chain links TRBV5-1 with TRBJ1-4; D is unclear. Looked up from germline, CDR1 is SGHRS and CDR2 is YFSETQ. This CDR3 is 16 amino acids long. V was clipped by 0 bases and J by 0 bases, with 9 bases between them. The chain's CDR3 is CASSLGVMTTNEKLFF. CDR3 sequence (DNA): TGCGCCAGCAGCTTGGGCGTGATGACAACTAATGAAAAACTGTTTTTT. Drawing the rest from reference TRBV5-1 and TRBJ1-4, the complete variable domain is KAGVTQTPRYLIKTRGQQVTLSCSPISGHRSVSWYQQTPGQGLQFLFEYFSETQRNKGNFPGRFSGRQFSNSRSEMNVSTLELGDSALYLCASSLGVMTTNEKLFFGSGTQLSVL.

This clonotype has only a few counts. CDR3 DNA: TGTGCCAGCAGCCAAGTAGCCGGACGTAAACTGTTTTTT. Protein product: CASSQVAGRKLFF. V usage is TRBV14 and J usage is TRBJ1-4; D is undetermined. Trimming pared 1 base from V and 11 bases from J, leaving 11 bases between. Germline loops: CDR1 SGHDN, CDR2 FVKESK. This CDR3 has 13 residues. Supplemented by reference TRBV14 and TRBJ1-4, the full variable domain reads EAGVTQFPSHSVIEKGQTVTLRCDPISGHDNLYWYRRVMGKEIKFLLHFVKESKQDESGMPNNRFLAERTGGTYSTLKVQPAELEDSGVYFCASSQVAGRKLFFGSGTQLSVL.

This clonotype was found many times. The chain links TRBV20-1 to TRBJ2-7, with no clear D. The V end was cut by 6 bases, the J end by 5 bases, with 11 bases between. Germline V gives CDR1 DFQATT, CDR2 SNEGSKA (reference sequence). The CDR3 totals 11 residues. This CDR3 reads CSAVRGHEQYF. The CDR3 coding sequence is TGCAGTGCCGTTCGAGGACACGAGCAGTACTTC.

The table lists this clonotype with a few counts. The DNA for the CDR3 is TGTGCCAGCAGTGAATTCGGGACTAGCGGAACGGTTCGGAGCACAGATACGCAGTATTTT. Translated: CASSEFGTSGTVRSTDTQYF. The rearrangement uses TRBV25-1 and TRBJ2-3, with 11 bases identical to TRBD2. The CDR3 totals 20 residues. The germline V gene has CDR1 MGHDK and CDR2 SYGVNS. V shed 1 base, J shed 0 bases, and the junction held 12 bases outside the gene matches.

This clonotype occurred many times. The chain joins TRBV4-1 to TRBJ2-1; D gene uncertain. The CDR3 sequence is 17 residues long. The germline V gene has CDR1 MGHRA and CDR2 YSYEKL. The V end lost 0 bases, the J end lost 0 bases, and 12 bases lay between the germline ends. CDR3 loop: CASSQELTGYSYNEQFF. CDR3 bases: TGCGCCAGCAGCCAAGAATTAACCGGGTACTCCTACAATGAGCAGTTCTTC.

The CDR3 sequence is CASNEDGGPGELFF. For the CDR3, the DNA is TGCGCCAGCAACGAAGACGGGGGTCCCGGGGAGCTGTTTTTT. V and J are TRBV5-1 and TRBJ2-2; TRBD2 might be the D (6 bases). V lost 6 bases and J lost 6, with 15 bases in between. This CDR3 is built from 14 residues. Germline loops: CDR1 SGHRS, CDR2 YFSETQ.

The chain joins TRBV7-3 to TRBJ1-1; no clear D. The germline gives CDR1 SGHTA, CDR2 FQGTGA. The CDR3 extends over 15 amino acids. Trimming cost V 3 bases and J 13 bases, with 24 bases left between them. CDR3 amino acids: CASSLSRAALREGFF. CDR3 sequence (DNA): TGTGCCAGCAGCTTGTCCCGGGCCGCCCTGAGAGAGGGTTTCTTT. Complete variable domain (other parts from reference TRBV7-3 and TRBJ1-1): GAGVSQTPSNKVTEKGKYVELRCDPISGHTALYWYRQSLGQGPEFLIYFQGTGAADDSGLPNDRFFAVRPEGSVSTLKIQRTERGDSAVYLCASSLSRAALREGFFGQGTRLTVV.

The table lists this clonotype with a few counts. The chain uses TRBV20-1 and TRBJ2-7; 8 bases line up with TRBD1. Looked up from germline, CDR1 is DFQATT and CDR2 is SNEGSKA (reference sequence). The V segment lost 5 bases and the J segment 1 base; nucleotides outside the gene matches: 10. The CDR3 contains 15 residues. The CDR3, as DNA: TGCAGTGCTCCTGGACAGGGAGCGGTTTCCTACGAGCAGTACTTC. Its translation is CSAPGQGAVSYEQYF.

This rearrangement joins TRBV27 to TRBJ2-7, with TRBD1 identical over 10 bases. Germline V CDR1 and CDR2: MNHEY, SMNVEV (reference sequence). The CDR3 consists of 15 residues. Trimming removed 2 bases from V and 1 base from J; junction bases left unmatched: 2. This CDR3 reads CASSLRDRGSYEQYF. In nucleotides, the CDR3 is TGTGCCAGCAGTTTAAGGGACAGGGGTTCCTACGAGCAGTACTTC.

The chain employs TRBV7-2 and TRBJ2-7; D is perhaps TRBD2 (5 bases). V lost 10 bases, J lost 7 bases, and 23 bases lay in between. CDR3 length: 14 amino acids. The V gene's germline CDR1 is SGHTA and CDR2 FQGNSA. The DNA of the CDR3 is TGTGCCATTAACGAGGGCTCGTCCTACAATGAGCAGTACTTC. Amino acids: CAINEGSSYNEQYF.

This clonotype has only a few counts. J is TRBJ2-1 and V is TRBV5-6; unclear D gene. The V end was cut by 0 bases, the J end by 6 bases, with 7 bases between. Per the germline V gene, CDR1 is SGHDT and CDR2 is YYEEEE. This CDR3 region has 13 residues. CDR3 amino acids: CASSLDSANEQFF. The CDR3 bases are TGTGCCAGCAGCTTGGATTCTGCCAATGAGCAGTTCTTC.

The V call is TRBV6-4, the J call TRBJ2-1; D may be TRBD2 (6 bases). The CDR3 length is 15 residues. The germline gives CDR1 MRHNA, CDR2 SNTAGT. The germline V and J ends were trimmed by 2 bases and 8 bases, with 16 bases remaining between them. CDR3 in amino acids: CASSDPGLPGDEQFF. DNA of the CDR3: TGTGCCAGCAGTGACCCGGGACTCCCGGGGGATGAGCAGTTCTTC.